This entry features one T cell receptor (beta chain) sequence. The donor population consisted of healthy HIV-negative adults with no recent acute infections or vaccinations. Germline loops: CDR1 SQVTM, CDR2 ANQGSEA. The CDR3 loop spans 12 amino acids. Unmatched junction bases numbered 4, after V lost 7 bases and J lost 5 bases. This record belongs to a study of shared clonotypes between healthy human individuals. Profiling relied on immunoSEQ multiplex PCR, and the TCRdb table lists in-frame clones only, not all of them. The repertoire includes about 2.5 million clones, 85% to 95% of them detected once, and around 0.35% sits in the top ten.

Sequencing was carried out using naive CD4+ T cells from PBMCs. Described subset: CD45RA+ positively selected. The chain combines TRBV29-1 with TRBJ1-1, with 10 bases that match TRBD1. The TCR originated in a man aged 18 to 30 in good health. Some clones in this sample may be carry-over from other donors' samples. CDR3 amino acids: CSADRGRTEAFF. The CDR3 DNA follows: TGCAGCGCTGACAGGGGGCGGACTGAAGCTTTCTTT.